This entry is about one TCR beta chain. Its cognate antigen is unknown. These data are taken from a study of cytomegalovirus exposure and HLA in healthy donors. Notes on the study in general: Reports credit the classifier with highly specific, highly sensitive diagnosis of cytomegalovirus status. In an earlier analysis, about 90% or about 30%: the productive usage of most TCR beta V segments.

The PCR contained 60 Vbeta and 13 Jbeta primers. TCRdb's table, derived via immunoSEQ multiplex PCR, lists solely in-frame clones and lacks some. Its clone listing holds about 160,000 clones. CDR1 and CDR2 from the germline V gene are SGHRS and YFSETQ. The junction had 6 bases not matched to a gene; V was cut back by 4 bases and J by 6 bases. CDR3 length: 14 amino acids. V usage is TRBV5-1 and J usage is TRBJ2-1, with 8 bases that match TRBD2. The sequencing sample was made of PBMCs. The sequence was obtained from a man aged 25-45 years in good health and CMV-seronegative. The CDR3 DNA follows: TGCGCCAGCAGCCTAGGGACTAGGGGCAATGAGCAGTTCTTC. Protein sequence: CASSLGTRGNEQFF.